These T cell receptor beta chains were read from a single sample in a study of regulatory T cells in long-lasting Graves disease. TCRdb reprocessed the multiplex PCR reads via MiXCR and lists one record per CDR3 protein. The table lists 450,000 to 600,000 distinct CDR3 sequences, roughly 17% of them singletons. In addition, the sample was reused for a study of T cells in Graves' hyperthyroidism and ophthalmopathy.

The sample was peripheral blood mononuclear cells (PBMCs), taken at new diagnosis, from a patient treated with antithyroid drugs. The receptors stem from a man aged 35 to 55 with Graves disease. Both conserved end residues are part of each CDR3. A D gene is named only where the DNA matches it firmly. Size is stated for part of the rows, as once, few or many counts, or as a class when the clone is expanded.

>TRBD2|few|TRBJ2-1|TRBV20-1
CSARGGLAGVFYNEQFF
TGCAGTGCTAGAGGAGGACTAGCGGGAGTATTTTACAATGAGCAGTTCTTC
>TRBD1|many|TRBJ2-7|TRBV13
CASSKDRGHEQYF
TGTGCCAGCAGCAAGGACAGGGGACACGAGCAGTACTTC
>.|many|TRBJ1-2|TRBV28
CASSLSDRYYGYTF
TGTGCCAGCAGTTTATCCGACAGGTACTATGGCTACACCTTC
>.|few|TRBJ1-1|TRBV27
CASSLSTRNTEAFF
TGTGCCAGCAGTTTATCGACCCGGAACACTGAAGCTTTCTTT
>.|few|TRBJ1-1|TRBV3-1
CASRDGGAQNTEAFF
TGTGCCAGCAGAGACGGGGGGGCCCAGAACACTGAAGCTTTCTTT
>.|many|TRBJ2-1|TRBV20-1
CSPRTTLNEQFF
TGCAGCCCGCGTACTACGCTAAATGAGCAGTTCTTC
>TRBD1|.|TRBJ2-1|TRBV28
CASRGGAGGYNEQFF
TGTGCCAGCAGGGGTGGGGCAGGGGGCTACAATGAGCAGTTCTTC
>TRBD1|.|TRBJ1-6|TRBV12-3/TRBV12-4
CASRTRQGHSYNSPLHF
TGTGCCAGCAGAACCAGACAGGGGCACTCCTATAATTCACCCCTCCACTTT
>.|many|TRBJ2-7|TRBV2
CASKVVLSEQYF
TGTGCCAGCAAAGTTGTGCTCTCCGAGCAGTACTTC
>.|.|TRBJ2-7|TRBV29-1
CSVGLGGIFAYEQYF
TGCAGCGTTGGTCTTGGCGGTATCTTTGCCTACGAGCAGTACTTC
>.|.|TRBJ2-7|TRBV28
CASTPGGLAVGEQYF
TGTGCCAGCACCCCCGGTGGTTTAGCTGTGGGCGAGCAGTACTTC
>TRBD2|.|TRBJ2-1|TRBV5-1
CASLRTSGRGEQFF
TGCGCCAGCCTGAGGACTAGCGGGAGGGGTGAGCAGTTCTTC
>TRBD2|.|TRBJ2-7|TRBV20-1
CSASRVGSSGRYEQYF
TGCAGTGCTAGCCGGGTTGGGTCCAGCGGGAGATACGAGCAGTACTTC
>TRBD1|many|TRBJ2-7|TRBV9
CASSAGLGTGNGEQYF
TGTGCCAGCAGCGCAGGACTAGGGACAGGGAACGGCGAGCAGTACTTC
>.|many|TRBJ1-2|TRBV5-1
CASSLAGRTSGAGYTF
TGCGCCAGCAGCTTGGCGGGACGAACCTCGGGGGCTGGCTACACCTTC
>.|many|TRBJ1-4|TRBV28
CASSEGSNEKLFF
TGTGCCAGCAGCGAGGGGTCAAATGAAAAACTGTTTTTT
>.|many|TRBJ1-5|TRBV5-6
CASSLGAGTSNQPQHF
TGTGCCAGCAGCTTGGGTGCAGGGACTAGCAATCAGCCCCAGCATTTT
>TRBD1|many|TRBJ1-5|TRBV2
CASQTGTGNQPQHF
TGTGCCAGCCAGACCGGGACAGGGAATCAGCCCCAGCATTTT
>.|few|TRBJ2-5|TRBV24-1
CATGHEETQYF
TGTGCCACGGGACATGAAGAGACCCAGTACTTC
>TRBD1|few|TRBJ2-2|TRBV18
CASSPSRQGATGELFF
TGTGCCAGCTCACCGTCGCGACAGGGGGCCACCGGGGAGCTGTTTTTT
>.|many|TRBJ2-2|TRBV7-2
CASSSIPGYLTGELFF
TGTGCCAGCAGCTCAATCCCAGGGTATTTGACCGGGGAGCTGTTTTTT
>.|few|TRBJ2-1|TRBV30
CAWSVPGPRGSNEQFF
TGTGCCTGGAGTGTCCCGGGCCCCCGGGGATCCAATGAGCAGTTCTTC
>.|many|TRBJ2-2|TRBV5-1
CASRWRDTGELFF
TGCGCCAGCAGGTGGCGAGACACCGGGGAGCTGTTTTTT